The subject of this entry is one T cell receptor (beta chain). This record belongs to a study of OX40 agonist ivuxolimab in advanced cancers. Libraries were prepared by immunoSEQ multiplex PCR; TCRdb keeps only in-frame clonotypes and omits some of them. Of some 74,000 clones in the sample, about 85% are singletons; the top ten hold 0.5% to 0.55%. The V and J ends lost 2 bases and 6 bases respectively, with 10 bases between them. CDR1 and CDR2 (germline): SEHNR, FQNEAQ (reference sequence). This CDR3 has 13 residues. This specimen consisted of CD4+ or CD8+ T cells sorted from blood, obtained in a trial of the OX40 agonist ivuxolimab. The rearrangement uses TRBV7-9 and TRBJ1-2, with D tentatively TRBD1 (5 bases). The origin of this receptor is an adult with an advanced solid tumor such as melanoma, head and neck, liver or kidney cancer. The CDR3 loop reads CASSLLQGDGYTF. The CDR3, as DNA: TGTGCCAGCAGCTTACTCCAGGGAGATGGCTACACCTTC.